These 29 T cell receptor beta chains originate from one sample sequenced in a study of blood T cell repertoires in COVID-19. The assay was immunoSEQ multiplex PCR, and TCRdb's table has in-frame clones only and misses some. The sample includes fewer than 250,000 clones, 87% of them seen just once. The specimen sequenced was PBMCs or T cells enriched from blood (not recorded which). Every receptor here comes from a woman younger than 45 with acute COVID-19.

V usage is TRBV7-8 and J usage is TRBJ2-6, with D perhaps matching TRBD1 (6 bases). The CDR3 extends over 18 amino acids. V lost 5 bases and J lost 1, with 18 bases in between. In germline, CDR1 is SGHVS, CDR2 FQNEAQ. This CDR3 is CASSIWDKETSGANVLTF. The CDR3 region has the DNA TGTGCCAGCAGCATTTGGGACAAGGAGACGTCTGGGGCCAACGTCCTGACTTTC.

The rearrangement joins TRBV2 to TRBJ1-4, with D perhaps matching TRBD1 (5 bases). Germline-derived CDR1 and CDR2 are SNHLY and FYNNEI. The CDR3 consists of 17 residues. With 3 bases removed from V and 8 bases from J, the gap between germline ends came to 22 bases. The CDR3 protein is CASSEGRGEGVGEKLFF. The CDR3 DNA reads TGTGCCAGCAGTGAGGGAAGAGGTGAAGGGGTCGGGGAAAAACTGTTTTTT.

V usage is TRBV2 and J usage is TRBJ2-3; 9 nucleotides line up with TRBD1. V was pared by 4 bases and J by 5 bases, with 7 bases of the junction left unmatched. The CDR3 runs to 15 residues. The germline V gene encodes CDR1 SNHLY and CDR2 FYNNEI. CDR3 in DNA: TGTGCCAGCAGTGTCCTGGACAGGGGAGAAGATACGCAGTATTTT. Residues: CASSVLDRGEDTQYF.

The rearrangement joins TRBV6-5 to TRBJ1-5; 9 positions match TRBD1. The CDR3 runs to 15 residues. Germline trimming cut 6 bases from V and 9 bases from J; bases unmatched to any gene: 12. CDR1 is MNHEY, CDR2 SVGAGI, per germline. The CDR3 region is CASRSGQGPEWPQHF. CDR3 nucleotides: TGTGCCAGCAGATCGGGACAGGGTCCCGAATGGCCCCAGCATTTT.

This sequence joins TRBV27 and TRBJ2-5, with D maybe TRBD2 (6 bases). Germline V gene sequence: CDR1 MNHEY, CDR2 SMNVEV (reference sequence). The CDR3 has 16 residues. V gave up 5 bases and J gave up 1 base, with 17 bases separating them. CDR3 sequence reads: CASSLLAGPIQETQYF. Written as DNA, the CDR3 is TGTGCCAGCAGTCTTCTTGCGGGACCTATCCAAGAGACCCAGTACTTC.

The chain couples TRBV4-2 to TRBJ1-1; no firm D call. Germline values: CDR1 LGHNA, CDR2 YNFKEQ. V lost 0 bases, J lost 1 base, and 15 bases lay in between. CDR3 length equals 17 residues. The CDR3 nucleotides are TGTGCCAGCAGCCAAGATTGGGTGAGGCAGCCGAACACTGAAGCTTTCTTT. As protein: CASSQDWVRQPNTEAFF.

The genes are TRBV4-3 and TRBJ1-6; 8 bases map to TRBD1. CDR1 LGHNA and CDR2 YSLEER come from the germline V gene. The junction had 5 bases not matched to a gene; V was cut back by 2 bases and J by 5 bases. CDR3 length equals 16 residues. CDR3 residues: CASSQRQGADNSPLHF. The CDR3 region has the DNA TGCGCCAGCAGCCAACGGCAGGGGGCAGATAATTCACCCCTCCACTTT.

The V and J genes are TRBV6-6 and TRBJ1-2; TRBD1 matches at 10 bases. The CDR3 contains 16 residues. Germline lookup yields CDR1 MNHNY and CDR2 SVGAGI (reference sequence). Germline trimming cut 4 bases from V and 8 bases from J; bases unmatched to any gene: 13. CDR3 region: CASSLFQPGTGDGYTF. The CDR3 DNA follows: TGTGCCAGCAGTTTATTCCAACCCGGGACAGGGGACGGCTACACCTTC.

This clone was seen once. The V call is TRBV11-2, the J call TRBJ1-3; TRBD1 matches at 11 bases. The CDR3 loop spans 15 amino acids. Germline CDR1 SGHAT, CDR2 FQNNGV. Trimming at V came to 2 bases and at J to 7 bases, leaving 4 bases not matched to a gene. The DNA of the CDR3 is TGTGCCAGCAGCTTACGGACAGGGGGCGTCAACACCATATATTTT. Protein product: CASSLRTGGVNTIYF.

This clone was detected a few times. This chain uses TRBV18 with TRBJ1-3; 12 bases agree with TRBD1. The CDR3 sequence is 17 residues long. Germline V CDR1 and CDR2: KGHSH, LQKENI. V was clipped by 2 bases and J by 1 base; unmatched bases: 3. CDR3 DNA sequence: TGTGCCAGCTCACCAAGGGGACAGGGGGCATCTGGAAACACCATATATTTT. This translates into CASSPRGQGASGNTIYF.

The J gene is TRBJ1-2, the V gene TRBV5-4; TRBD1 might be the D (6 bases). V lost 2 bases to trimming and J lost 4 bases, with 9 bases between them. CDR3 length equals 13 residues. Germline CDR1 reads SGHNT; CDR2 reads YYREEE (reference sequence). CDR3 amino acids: CASSLQGTYGYTF. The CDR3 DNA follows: TGTGCCAGCAGCTTACAGGGTACCTATGGCTACACCTTC.

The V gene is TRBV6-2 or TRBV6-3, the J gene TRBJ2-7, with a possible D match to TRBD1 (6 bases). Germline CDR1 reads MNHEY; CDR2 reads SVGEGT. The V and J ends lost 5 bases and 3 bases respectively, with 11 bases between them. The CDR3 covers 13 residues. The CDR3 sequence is CASSKQGYYEQYF. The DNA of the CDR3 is TGTGCCAGCAGTAAACAGGGTTACTACGAGCAGTACTTC.

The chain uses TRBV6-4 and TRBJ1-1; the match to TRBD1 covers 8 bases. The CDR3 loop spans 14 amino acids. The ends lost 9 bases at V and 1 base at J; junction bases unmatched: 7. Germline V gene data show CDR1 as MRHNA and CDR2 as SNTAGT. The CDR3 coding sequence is TGTGCCAGGACAGGGGAAGAAAGGAACACTGAAGCTTTCTTT. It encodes CARTGEERNTEAFF.

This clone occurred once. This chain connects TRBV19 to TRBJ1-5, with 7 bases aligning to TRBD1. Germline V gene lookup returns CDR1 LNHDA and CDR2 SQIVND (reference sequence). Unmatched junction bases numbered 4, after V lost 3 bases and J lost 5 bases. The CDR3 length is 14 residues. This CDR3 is CASSIQGDDQPQHF. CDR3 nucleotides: TGTGCCAGTAGTATTCAGGGGGATGATCAGCCCCAGCATTTT.

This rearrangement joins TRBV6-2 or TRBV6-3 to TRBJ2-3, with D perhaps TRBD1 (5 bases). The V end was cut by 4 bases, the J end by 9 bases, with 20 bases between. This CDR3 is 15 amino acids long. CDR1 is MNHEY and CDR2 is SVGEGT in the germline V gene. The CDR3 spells CASSFTILGQMTQYF. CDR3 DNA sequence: TGTGCCAGCAGTTTCACGATCCTGGGGCAGATGACGCAGTATTTT.

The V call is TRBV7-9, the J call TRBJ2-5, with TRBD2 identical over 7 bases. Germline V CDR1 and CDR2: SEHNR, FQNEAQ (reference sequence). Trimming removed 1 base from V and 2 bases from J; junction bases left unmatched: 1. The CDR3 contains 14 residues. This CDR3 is CASSLGLAQETQYF. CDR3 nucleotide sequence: TGTGCCAGCAGCTTAGGACTAGCACAAGAGACCCAGTACTTC.

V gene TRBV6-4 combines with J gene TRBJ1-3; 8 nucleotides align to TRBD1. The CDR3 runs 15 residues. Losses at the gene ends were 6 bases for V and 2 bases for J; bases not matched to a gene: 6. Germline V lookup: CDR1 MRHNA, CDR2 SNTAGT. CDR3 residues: CASRRTGLTGNTIYF. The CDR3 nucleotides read TGTGCCAGCAGGAGGACAGGGCTAACTGGAAACACCATATATTTT.

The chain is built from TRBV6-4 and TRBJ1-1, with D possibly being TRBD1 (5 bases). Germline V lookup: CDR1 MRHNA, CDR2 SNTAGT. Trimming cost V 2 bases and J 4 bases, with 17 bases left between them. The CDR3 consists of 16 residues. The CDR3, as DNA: TGTGCCAGCAGTGACACCGGGGGAGGGTGGACCACTGAAGCTTTCTTT. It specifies CASSDTGGGWTTEAFF.

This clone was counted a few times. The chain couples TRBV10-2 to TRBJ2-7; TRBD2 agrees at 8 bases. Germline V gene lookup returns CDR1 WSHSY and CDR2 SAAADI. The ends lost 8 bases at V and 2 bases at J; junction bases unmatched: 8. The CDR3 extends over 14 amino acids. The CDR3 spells CASRRSGEAYEQYF. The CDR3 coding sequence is TGCGCCAGCCGCCGTAGCGGGGAGGCCTACGAGCAGTACTTC.

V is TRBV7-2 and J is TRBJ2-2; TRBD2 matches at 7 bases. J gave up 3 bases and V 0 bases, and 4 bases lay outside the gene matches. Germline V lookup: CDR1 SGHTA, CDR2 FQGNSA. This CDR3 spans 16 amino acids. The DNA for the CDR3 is TGTGCCAGCAGCTTAGCTCGACTAGCAGACACCGGGGAGCTGTTTTTT. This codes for CASSLARLADTGELFF.

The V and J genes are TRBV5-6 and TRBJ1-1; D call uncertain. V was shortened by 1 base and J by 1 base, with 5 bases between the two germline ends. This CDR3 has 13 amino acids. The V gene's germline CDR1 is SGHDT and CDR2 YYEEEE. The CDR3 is CASSLRENTEAFF. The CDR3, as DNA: TGTGCCAGCAGCTTGCGAGAGAACACTGAAGCTTTCTTT.

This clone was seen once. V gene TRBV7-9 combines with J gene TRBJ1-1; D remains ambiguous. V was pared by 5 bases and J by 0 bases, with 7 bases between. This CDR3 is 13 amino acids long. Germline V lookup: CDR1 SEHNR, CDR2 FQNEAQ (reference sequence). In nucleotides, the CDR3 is TGTGCCAGCAGCCGGGGAGTGAACACTGAAGCTTTCTTT. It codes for CASSRGVNTEAFF.

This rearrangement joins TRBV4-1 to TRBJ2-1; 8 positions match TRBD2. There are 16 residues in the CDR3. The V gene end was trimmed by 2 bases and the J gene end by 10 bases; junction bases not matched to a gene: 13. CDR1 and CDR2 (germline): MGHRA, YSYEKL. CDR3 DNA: TGCGCCAGCAGCCAATTGCGGGGGGCCCTGTGGCACGAGCAGTTCTTC. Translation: CASSQLRGALWHEQFF.

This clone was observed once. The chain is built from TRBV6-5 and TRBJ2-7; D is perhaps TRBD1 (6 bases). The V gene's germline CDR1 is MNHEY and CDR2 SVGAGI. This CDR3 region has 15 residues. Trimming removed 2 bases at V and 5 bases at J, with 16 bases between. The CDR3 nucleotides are TGTGCCAGCAGTTACGTCGACAGGCCCGGGGACGAGCAGTACTTC. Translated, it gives CASSYVDRPGDEQYF.

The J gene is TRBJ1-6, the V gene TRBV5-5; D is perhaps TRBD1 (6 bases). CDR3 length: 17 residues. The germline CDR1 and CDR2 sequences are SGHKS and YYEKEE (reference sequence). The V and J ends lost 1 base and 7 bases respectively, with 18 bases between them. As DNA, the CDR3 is TGTGCCAGCAGCTTGTGGATCACTGAGGGGGAAAATTCACCCCTCCACTTT. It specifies CASSLWITEGENSPLHF.

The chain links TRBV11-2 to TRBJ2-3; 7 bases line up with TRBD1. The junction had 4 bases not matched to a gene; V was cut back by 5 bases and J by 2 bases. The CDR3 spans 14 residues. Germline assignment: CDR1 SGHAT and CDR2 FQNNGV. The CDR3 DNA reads TGTGCCAGCAGCCCCGGGACAGTCACAGATACGCAGTATTTT. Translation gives CASSPGTVTDTQYF.

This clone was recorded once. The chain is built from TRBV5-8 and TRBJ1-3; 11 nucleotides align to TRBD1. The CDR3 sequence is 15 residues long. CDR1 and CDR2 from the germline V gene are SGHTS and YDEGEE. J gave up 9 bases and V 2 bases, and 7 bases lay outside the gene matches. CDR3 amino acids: CASSFTTGTGGTIYF. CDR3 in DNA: TGTGCCAGCAGCTTTACAACCGGGACAGGGGGCACCATATATTTT.

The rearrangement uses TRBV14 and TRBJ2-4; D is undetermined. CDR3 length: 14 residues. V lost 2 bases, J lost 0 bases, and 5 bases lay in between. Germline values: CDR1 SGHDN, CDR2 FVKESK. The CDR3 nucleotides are TGTGCCAGCAGCCAAAGCCTAGCCAAAAACATTCAGTACTTC. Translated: CASSQSLAKNIQYF.

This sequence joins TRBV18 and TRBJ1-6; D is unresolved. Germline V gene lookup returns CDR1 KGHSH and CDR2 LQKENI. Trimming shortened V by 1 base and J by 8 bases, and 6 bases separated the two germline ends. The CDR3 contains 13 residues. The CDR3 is CASSPLRDSPLHF. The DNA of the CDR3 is TGTGCCAGCTCACCACTTAGAGATTCACCCCTCCACTTT. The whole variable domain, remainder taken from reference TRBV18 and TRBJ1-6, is NAGVMQNPRHLVRRRGQEARLRCSPMKGHSHVYWYRQLPEEGLKFMVYLQKENIIDESGMPKERFSAEFPKEGPSILRIQQVVRGDSAAYFCASSPLRDSPLHFGNGTRLTVT.